These T cell receptor beta chains were read from a single sample in a study of Ad26.COV2.S vaccination and SARS-CoV-2 variants. Data came from immunoSEQ multiplex PCR; TCRdb stores just in-frame clones and leaves some out. The sample lists about 350,000 clones; about nine tenths were seen once. Sample: peripheral blood, taken in a trial of Ad26.COV2.S vaccine versus placebo. The receptors shown here come from a person between 18 and 65 years old who received the Ad26.COV2.S COVID-19 vaccine or a placebo. Both conserved end residues are part of each CDR3. A D gene is named only where the DNA matches it firmly. Size is stated for part of the rows, as once, few or many counts, or as a class when the clone is expanded.

V	J	D	size	CDR3	DNA
TRBV4-3	TRBJ2-1	.	.	CASSQDSPIYNEQFF	TGCGCCAGCAGCCAAGATAGTCCTATCTACAATGAGCAGTTCTTC
TRBV10-1	TRBJ2-5	.	few	CASTYRETQYF	TGCGCCAGCACCTACAGGGAGACCCAGTACTTC
TRBV9	TRBJ1-1	.	.	CASSVVRGPTEAFF	TGTGCCAGCAGCGTAGTACGGGGACCCACTGAAGCTTTCTTT
TRBV6-5	TRBJ1-2	.	.	CASSYGGDYGYTF	TGTGCCAGCAGTTACGGCGGGGACTATGGCTACACCTTC
TRBV19	TRBJ1-5	TRBD1	few	CASSRDREESQHF	TGTGCCAGTAGTAGGGACAGGGAGGAGTCCCAGCATTTT
TRBV11-1	TRBJ2-3	TRBD2	.	CASSPRRLAGVDTQYF	TGTGCCAGCAGCCCCAGAAGGTTAGCGGGGGTAGATACGCAGTATTTT
TRBV3-1/TRBV3-2	TRBJ1-3	TRBD1	.	CASSQDRVSGNTIYF	TGTGCCAGCAGCCAGGACAGGGTTAGTGGAAACACCATATATTTT
TRBV6-5	TRBJ1-1	.	.	CASSRDVEAFF	TGTGCCAGCAGCCGGGACGTTGAAGCTTTCTTT
TRBV30	TRBJ2-5	.	once	CAWSEDQETQYF	TGTGCCTGGAGTGAAGACCAAGAGACCCAGTACTTC
TRBV19	TRBJ2-7	TRBD1	.	CASSVWTGEPSGEQYF	TGTGCCAGCTCTGTGTGGACAGGGGAACCTAGTGGCGAGCAGTACTTC
TRBV12-3/TRBV12-4	TRBJ1-1	.	.	CASTKRQDTEAFF	TGTGCCAGCACCAAAAGACAGGACACTGAAGCTTTCTTT
TRBV7-9	TRBJ2-7	.	.	CASSSSRWAGSSYEQYF	TGTGCCAGCAGCTCAAGTCGGTGGGCAGGGAGCTCCTACGAGCAGTACTTC
TRBV9	TRBJ1-3	TRBD1	.	CASSVEGQGADTIYF	TGTGCCAGCAGCGTAGAGGGACAGGGAGCGGACACCATATATTTT
TRBV24-1	TRBJ1-1	.	once	CATSDWEGTAFF	TGTGCCACCAGTGATTGGGAGGGGACGGCTTTCTTT
TRBV19	TRBJ1-5	.	few	CASSVQGFQPQHF	TGTGCCAGTAGTGTACAGGGTTTTCAGCCCCAGCATTTT
TRBV5-1	TRBJ2-2	.	.	CASSLPTPYRSALNTGELFF	TGCGCCAGCAGCTTGCCGACTCCGTACAGGTCGGCCCTTAACACCGGGGAGCTGTTTTTT
TRBV30	TRBJ2-1	.	.	CAWSADLNEQFF	TGTGCCTGGAGTGCGGACCTCAATGAGCAGTTCTTC
TRBV5-4	TRBJ2-1	.	.	CASSFDPQGYNEQFF	TGTGCCAGCAGCTTTGACCCCCAGGGATACAATGAGCAGTTCTTC
TRBV7-2	TRBJ1-2	TRBD1	once	CASSKPGQGDGYTF	TGTGCCAGCAGTAAGCCGGGACAGGGCGATGGCTACACCTTC
TRBV6-1	TRBJ2-3	.	.	CASSEVARASTDTQYF	TGTGCCAGCAGTGAGGTGGCCAGGGCTAGCACAGATACGCAGTATTTT
TRBV3-1/TRBV3-2	TRBJ2-2	.	.	CASSQVSGRGSNTGELFF	TGTGCCAGCAGCCAAGTGTCTGGGCGGGGCAGCAACACCGGGGAGCTGTTTTTT
TRBV3-1/TRBV3-2	TRBJ1-1	.	.	CASTRRGLNTEAFF	TGTGCCAGCACCAGACGGGGCCTGAACACTGAAGCTTTCTTT
TRBV5-5	TRBJ2-7	.	.	CASSLEGHTYEQYF	TGTGCCAGCAGCTTGGAGGGACACACCTACGAGCAGTACTTC
TRBV13	TRBJ2-7	.	.	CASSLGPQRGPSYEQYF	TGTGCCAGCAGCTTAGGGCCGCAGAGAGGCCCCTCCTACGAGCAGTACTTC
TRBV4-3	TRBJ2-1	.	.	CASSRDLSFRNEQFF	TGCGCCAGCAGCCGCGACTTGTCGTTTCGTAATGAGCAGTTCTTC
TRBV10-2	TRBJ2-2	.	few	CASRGTLEGELFF	TGCGCCAGCAGAGGCACTCTCGAGGGGGAGCTGTTTTTT
TRBV7-9	TRBJ1-1	.	.	CASSAMNTEAFF	TGTGCCAGCAGCGCCATGAACACTGAAGCTTTCTTT